The 23 T cell receptor beta chains reported below all come from one sample, sequenced in a study of blood T cell repertoires in COVID-19. Sequencing was performed with immunoSEQ multiplex PCR; in TCRdb, only in-frame clones are kept and a portion is missing. Of fewer than 250,000 clones in the sample, about 90% were seen once. The sample consisted of PBMCs or T cells enriched from blood (not recorded which). Source of these receptors: a woman aged 18-29 years who had recovered from COVID-19.

The V gene is TRBV9, the J gene TRBJ2-1; 9 bases map to TRBD2. J lost 7 bases, V lost 3 bases, and 8 bases had no gene match. Per germline, CDR1 SGDLS and CDR2 YYNGEE. There are 15 residues in the CDR3. CDR3 residues: CASSASGGLSNEQFF. The CDR3 DNA sequence: TGTGCCAGCAGCGCGAGCGGGGGGCTTTCGAATGAGCAGTTCTTC.

The chain employs TRBV5-4 and TRBJ2-1, with 8 bases that match TRBD2. The CDR3 runs 16 residues. Germline trimming cut 5 bases from V and 5 bases from J; bases unmatched to any gene: 12. Germline V CDR1 and CDR2: SGHNT, YYREEE (reference sequence). The CDR3 loop reads CASRGSQVLADNEQFF. In DNA, the CDR3 is TGTGCCAGCAGGGGGTCCCAAGTACTAGCGGACAATGAGCAGTTCTTC. Supplemented by reference TRBV5-4 and TRBJ2-1, the full variable domain reads ETGVTQSPTHLIKTRGQQVTLRCSSQSGHNTVSWYQQALGQGPQFIFQYYREEENGRGNFPPRFSGLQFPNYSSELNVNALELDDSALYLCASRGSQVLADNEQFFGPGTRLTVL.

The rearrangement links TRBV27 to TRBJ2-2, with 7 bases that match TRBD1. Germline V gene lookup returns CDR1 MNHEY and CDR2 SMNVEV (reference sequence). The CDR3 is 15 amino acids. The V and J ends lost 1 base and 6 bases, in that order; junction bases with no gene match: 5. DNA for the CDR3: TGTGCCAGCAGTTTATTAGGGGGCTTCGCCGGGGAGCTGTTTTTT. Residues: CASSLLGGFAGELFF.

V usage is TRBV19 and J usage is TRBJ1-4, with TRBD1 matching 7 bases. Germline V CDR1 and CDR2: LNHDA, SQIVND (reference sequence). Unmatched junction bases numbered 13, after V lost 8 bases and J lost 7 bases. This CDR3 contains 15 residues. The CDR3 reads CASAKQGTSSEKLFF. CDR3 nucleotide sequence: TGTGCCAGTGCCAAACAGGGGACTAGTAGTGAAAAACTGTTTTTT.

This chain joins TRBV12-5 and TRBJ2-7; 7 bases match TRBD1. CDR1 and CDR2 (germline): LGHNT, FRNRAP. V was pared by 6 bases and J by 6 bases, with 11 bases of the junction left unmatched. The CDR3 loop spans 14 amino acids. In nucleotides, the CDR3 is TGTGCTAGTGGCTATGACAGGGTCGCGAGCGAGCAGTACTTC. Translated, it gives CASGYDRVASEQYF. The full variable domain, in which reference TRBV12-5 and TRBJ2-7 provide the parts outside the CDR3, is DARVTQTPRHKVTEMGQEVTMRCQPILGHNTVFWYRQTMMQGLELLAYFRNRAPLDDSGMPKDRFSAEMPDATLATLKIQPSEPRDSAVYFCASGYDRVASEQYFGPGTRLTVT.

The chain combines TRBV5-1 with TRBJ1-1; 9 positions agree with TRBD1. CDR3 length: 14 amino acids. CDR1 SGHRS and CDR2 YFSETQ come from the germline V gene. V dropped 4 bases and J dropped 4; count of bases not matched to a gene: 5. Here the CDR3 reads CASSGTGFGTEAFF. As DNA, the CDR3 is TGCGCCAGCAGCGGGACAGGGTTTGGCACTGAAGCTTTCTTT.

This clone was observed many times. V gene TRBV2 combines with J gene TRBJ1-6; 7 positions agree with TRBD1. CDR3 length: 14 residues. V shed 6 bases, J shed 7 bases, and the junction held 6 bases outside the gene matches. Germline CDR1 is SNHLY and CDR2 is FYNNEI. The CDR3 DNA follows: TGTGCCAGCAGCTCACAGGGGAGGAATTCACCCCTCCACTTT. Translation gives CASSSQGRNSPLHF.

This chain joins TRBV29-1 and TRBJ2-3; D not resolved. Germline-derived CDR1 and CDR2 are SQVTM and ANQGSEA. Trimming cost V 0 bases and J 6 bases, with 4 bases left between them. The CDR3 is made up of 11 amino acids. CDR3 DNA sequence: TGCAGCGTTGAAGATCGGGATACGCAGTATTTT. This translates into CSVEDRDTQYF.

The sample holds a few counts of this clone. The chain links TRBV6-2 or TRBV6-3 to TRBJ2-7; a possible D gene is TRBD2 (6 bases). Germline V gene lookup returns CDR1 MNHEY and CDR2 SVGEGT. CDR3 size: 12 residues. Trimming removed 4 bases at V and 7 bases at J, with 11 bases between. The CDR3, as DNA: TGTGCCAGCAGTTTCGACCGGGGGGAGCAGTACTTC. Translation gives CASSFDRGEQYF.

The CDR3 bases are TGCGCCAGCAGCCAGGGACAGGGTTCCACTGAAGCTTTCTTT. Translation: CASSQGQGSTEAFF. V is TRBV4-1 and J is TRBJ1-1; 9 bases are shared with TRBD1. V lost 3 bases to trimming and J lost 4 bases; unmatched junction nucleotides: 3. The CDR3 runs to 14 residues. Germline V gives CDR1 MGHRA, CDR2 YSYEKL.

This chain joins TRBV19 and TRBJ2-2; 12 bases match TRBD1. There are 16 residues in the CDR3. The trim removed 5 bases at V and 6 bases at J, leaving 7 bases unmatched. CDR1 is LNHDA and CDR2 is SQIVND in the germline V gene (reference sequence). CDR3 sequence (DNA): TGTGCCAGTAGTCCGGGACAGGGGGCTGGCCCCGGGGAGCTGTTTTTT. This translates into CASSPGQGAGPGELFF.

The chain uses TRBV19 and TRBJ1-5, with TRBD1 matching 7 bases. The germline V gene has CDR1 LNHDA and CDR2 SQIVND (reference sequence). This CDR3 has 12 amino acids. The V gene end was trimmed by 6 bases and the J gene end by 14 bases; junction bases not matched to a gene: 10. The CDR3 sequence: CASSKSDRVKHF. The CDR3 region has the DNA TGTGCCAGTAGCAAGTCCGACAGGGTGAAGCATTTT. The full variable domain, with the rest looked up from reference TRBV19 and TRBJ1-5, is DGGITQSPKYLFRKEGQNVTLSCEQNLNHDAMYWYRQDPGQGLRLIYYSQIVNDFQKGDIAEGYSVSREKKESFPLTVTSAQKNPTAFYLCASSKSDRVKHFGDGTRLSIL.

The genes are TRBV3-1 (or the pseudogene TRBV3-2) and TRBJ1-5; D may be TRBD1 (5 bases). Germline V CDR1 and CDR2: LGHDT, YNNKEL (reference sequence). This CDR3 has 15 residues. Between the trimmed V and J ends, which lost 4 bases and 7 bases, there was a span of 17 bases. DNA for the CDR3: TGTGCCAGCAGCCCCCCCACCGGTTCAGGGCAGCCCCAGCATTTT. Translation gives CASSPPTGSGQPQHF.

This sequence joins TRBV5-1 and TRBJ1-3; TRBD1 matches 7 bases. After removal of 1 base from V and 3 bases from J, the junction contained 10 bases not matched to a gene. The germline CDR1 and CDR2 sequences are SGHRS and YFSETQ. This CDR3 has 17 amino acids. CDR3 coding DNA: TGCGCCAGCAGCTTGCGATTAGGAGGGGGCATTGGAAACACCATATATTTT. Amino acids: CASSLRLGGGIGNTIYF.

This chain links TRBV5-1 with TRBJ2-3, with 8 positions matching TRBD2. With V trimmed by 5 bases and J by 2 bases, 7 bases remained unmatched. This CDR3 contains 15 residues. From germline, CDR1 is SGHRS and CDR2 YFSETQ. CDR3 in amino acids: CASRWAGGSTDTQYF. In DNA, the CDR3 is TGCGCCAGCAGGTGGGCGGGGGGCTCCACAGATACGCAGTATTTT.

The gene calls are TRBV4-1 and TRBJ1-3; 7 nucleotides agree with TRBD1. This CDR3 is 14 amino acids long. Germline V gene data show CDR1 as MGHRA and CDR2 as YSYEKL. V shed 6 bases, J shed 4 bases, and the junction held 6 bases outside the gene matches. The CDR3 spells CASREDRAGNTIYF. DNA of the CDR3: TGCGCCAGCAGAGAAGACAGGGCCGGAAACACCATATATTTT.

In nucleotides, the CDR3 is TGTGCCTGGAGTCGGGGGACCGGGAACACTGAAGCTTTCTTT. It specifies CAWSRGTGNTEAFF. The rearrangement uses TRBV30 and TRBJ1-1, with D possibly being TRBD1 (5 bases). V was cut by 2 bases and J by 1 base, with 11 bases left in between. In germline, CDR1 is GTSNPN, CDR2 SVGIG (reference sequence). The CDR3 extends over 14 amino acids.

The V call is TRBV4-1, the J call TRBJ2-3, with D possibly TRBD2 on 7 matching bases. The CDR3 length is 16 residues. V shed 4 bases and J shed 6 bases, with 20 bases lying between them. Germline assignment: CDR1 MGHRA and CDR2 YSYEKL. The CDR3 reads CASSPDLGGARDTQYF. CDR3 nucleotide sequence: TGCGCCAGCAGCCCGGATCTGGGGGGGGCCCGGGATACGCAGTATTTT.

The chain links TRBV3-1 (or the pseudogene TRBV3-2) to TRBJ2-7; perhaps TRBD1 as D (7 bases). In germline, CDR1 is LGHDT, CDR2 YNNKEL (reference sequence). The CDR3 runs 14 residues. Trimming took off 5 bases at V and 5 bases at J, with 16 bases between the two ends. CDR3 coding DNA: TGTGCCAGCAGCTTCCGACAGGGAGGCAACGAGCAGTACTTC. Protein sequence: CASSFRQGGNEQYF.

V is TRBV9 and J is TRBJ2-1; D is unclear. This CDR3 region has 15 residues. V was trimmed by 4 bases and J by 2 bases, leaving 13 bases between them. The V gene's germline CDR1 is SGDLS and CDR2 YYNGEE. In nucleotides, the CDR3 is TGTGCCAGCAGCCCTACCCTAAACCCCTACAATGAGCAGTTCTTC. This translates into CASSPTLNPYNEQFF.

The chain is built from TRBV25-1 and TRBJ2-1, with 10 bases that match TRBD1. V dropped 6 bases and J dropped 8; count of bases not matched to a gene: 10. The germline gives CDR1 MGHDK, CDR2 SYGVNS. This CDR3 has 15 residues. The CDR3: CASSHPRQGAHEQFF. CDR3 DNA sequence: TGTGCCAGCAGCCACCCGCGACAGGGGGCGCATGAGCAGTTCTTC.

J is TRBJ1-1 and V is TRBV27; no clear D. The CDR3 spans 14 residues. Germline V CDR1 and CDR2: MNHEY, SMNVEV (reference sequence). V was shortened by 4 bases and J by 1 base, with 10 bases between the two germline ends. CDR3 residues: CASSSRLGNTEAFF. In nucleotides, the CDR3 is TGTGCCAGCAGTTCGAGACTGGGGAACACTGAAGCTTTCTTT.

Many counts were recorded for this clone. The chain links TRBV12-5 to TRBJ2-7, with 7 bases aligning to TRBD1. CDR1 and CDR2 (germline): LGHNT, FRNRAP. J lost 4 bases, V lost 3 bases, and 9 bases had no gene match. CDR3 size: 15 residues. The CDR3 region is CASGFTRDRSYEQYF. CDR3 sequence (DNA): TGTGCTAGTGGTTTCACCAGGGACAGATCTTACGAGCAGTACTTC.